The 15 T cell receptor beta chains in this list originate from one sample, sequenced in a study of blood T cell repertoires in COVID-19. Sequencing was performed with immunoSEQ multiplex PCR; in TCRdb, only in-frame clones are kept and a portion is missing. The table includes 65,000 to 85,000 clones, about 87% detected once. Material: peripheral blood. Receptor source: a human donor in a cohort sampled during active COVID-19.

This sequence joins TRBV7-2 and TRBJ1-2, with D hard to call. Germline CDR1 is SGHTA and CDR2 is FQGNSA. Between the trimmed V and J ends, which lost 3 bases and 7 bases, there was a span of 6 bases. CDR3 length: 11 residues. The CDR3 region is CASSFNGGYTF. The DNA for the CDR3 is TGTGCCAGCAGCTTTAACGGTGGCTACACCTTC.

This chain joins TRBV6-2 or TRBV6-3 and TRBJ1-2, with 8 bases matching TRBD1. J lost 3 bases, V lost 6 bases, and 12 bases had no gene match. Germline CDR1 MNHEY, CDR2 SVGEGT. This CDR3 is 16 amino acids long. For the CDR3, the DNA is TGTGCCAGCAGCACCCGGGACAGGTTAACGGACTATGGCTACACCTTC. It translates to CASSTRDRLTDYGYTF.

About this clone: At one end, the junction sequence differs from germline, possibly due to a read error. V usage is TRBV7-9 and J usage is TRBJ2-7, with a tentative D call TRBD1 (6 bases). Germline lookup yields CDR1 SEHNR and CDR2 FQNEAQ (reference sequence). The CDR3 extends over 11 amino acids. This chain's CDR3 is CSTGFTYEQYF. DNA of the CDR3: TGCTCAACAGGGTTTACCTACGAGCAGTACTTC.

The J gene is TRBJ2-5, the V gene TRBV28, with D possibly matching TRBD1 (5 bases). Deletions cut 1 base from V and 6 bases from J, with 15 bases between. The CDR3 consists of 15 residues. The germline V gene has CDR1 MDHEN and CDR2 SYDVKM. The CDR3 here is CASSLLGPPPQTQYF. The DNA for the CDR3 is TGTGCCAGCAGTTTATTGGGGCCTCCGCCTCAGACCCAGTACTTC.

The rearrangement links TRBV5-5 to TRBJ2-1; perhaps TRBD2 as D (6 bases). Trimming pared 0 bases from V and 6 bases from J, leaving 10 bases between. The CDR3 has 14 amino acids. Per the germline V gene, CDR1 is SGHKS and CDR2 is YYEKEE (reference sequence). The CDR3 here is CASSLGGVPNEQFF. The CDR3 coding sequence is TGTGCCAGCAGCTTGGGGGGGGTTCCCAATGAGCAGTTCTTC.

The chain joins TRBV14 to TRBJ1-6; tentative D call: TRBD1 (6 bases). The CDR3 has 14 amino acids. Germline CDR1 is SGHDN and CDR2 is FVKESK. The germline V and J ends were trimmed by 4 bases and 8 bases, with 12 bases remaining between them. The CDR3 protein is CASSRRGSDSPLHF. The CDR3 region has the DNA TGTGCCAGCAGCCGCAGGGGATCCGATTCACCCCTCCACTTT. Drawing the rest from reference TRBV14 and TRBJ1-6, the complete variable domain is EAGVTQFPSHSVIEKGQTVTLRCDPISGHDNLYWYRRVMGKEIKFLLHFVKESKQDESGMPNNRFLAERTGGTYSTLKVQPAELEDSGVYFCASSRRGSDSPLHFGNGTRLTVT.

V is TRBV6-5 and J is TRBJ2-2, with TRBD2 matching over 12 bases. This CDR3 is 14 amino acids long. V lost 6 bases, J lost 7 bases, and 3 bases stayed unmatched. CDR1 and CDR2 from the germline V gene are MNHEY and SVGAGI. This chain's CDR3 is CASSPGLAGGELFF. The CDR3 DNA follows: TGTGCCAGCAGCCCGGGACTAGCGGGCGGGGAGCTGTTTTTT.

This clone counts as medium-sized (0.01 to 0.1%). This CDR3 is also generated by other DNA sequences in the sample. The rearrangement joins TRBV6-6 to TRBJ1-2; 8 positions match TRBD1. Trimming removed 2 bases from V and 2 bases from J; junction bases left unmatched: 4. The CDR3 has 15 residues. Germline values: CDR1 MNHNY, CDR2 SVGAGI (reference sequence). DNA of the CDR3: TGTGCCAGCAGTTACAGCCCAGGGGGCAACTATGGCTACACCTTC. Protein sequence: CASSYSPGGNYGYTF.

This clone was detected only once. The chain couples TRBV25-1 to TRBJ1-4; 12 bases map to TRBD1. The V gene's germline CDR1 is MGHDK and CDR2 SYGVNS. V gave up 6 bases and J gave up 8 bases; unmatched junction bases: 7. This CDR3 is built from 15 residues. The CDR3 loop is CASRWDRGLNEKLFF. The CDR3 DNA reads as TGTGCCAGCAGGTGGGACAGGGGGCTAAACGAAAAACTGTTTTTT.

This chain links TRBV5-1 with TRBJ1-2; 7 bases match TRBD1. Germline V lookup: CDR1 SGHRS, CDR2 YFSETQ. V lost 8 bases and J lost 5; bases outside the gene matches: 18. The CDR3 is made up of 16 amino acids. The CDR3: CASPTAGTDKEYGYTF. DNA of the CDR3: TGCGCCAGTCCTACCGCGGGGACAGATAAAGAATATGGCTACACCTTC.

The rearrangement joins TRBV9 to TRBJ1-4; 7 nucleotides line up with TRBD1. This CDR3 is 13 amino acids long. CDR1 is SGDLS and CDR2 is YYNGEE in the germline V gene. V was pared by 5 bases and J by 8 bases, with 6 bases of the junction left unmatched. The CDR3 bases are TGTGCCAGCAGAAAGGAGACAGGGGAAAAACTGTTTTTT. Amino acid sequence: CASRKETGEKLFF.

The chain joins TRBV5-4 to TRBJ2-7; 8 nucleotides align to TRBD2. This CDR3 has 14 amino acids. The V and J ends lost 4 bases and 7 bases, in that order; junction bases with no gene match: 10. CDR1 SGHNT and CDR2 YYREEE come from the germline V gene (reference sequence). CDR3 nucleotide sequence: TGTGCCAGCAGCACTGCCGGGACTAGGAGAGAGCAGTACTTC. Amino acids: CASSTAGTRREQYF.

There are a few counts of this clone. The rearrangement joins TRBV12-5 to TRBJ2-3; D might be TRBD2 (7 bases). This CDR3 is built from 14 residues. CDR1 is LGHNT and CDR2 is FRNRAP in the germline V gene. With 6 bases removed from V and 2 bases from J, the gap between germline ends came to 12 bases. CDR3 DNA sequence: TGTGCTAGTGGAAGGGGGGGGTACACAGATACGCAGTATTTT. Amino acids: CASGRGGYTDTQYF. The entire variable domain, with the rest obtained from reference TRBV12-5 and TRBJ2-3, is as follows: DARVTQTPRHKVTEMGQEVTMRCQPILGHNTVFWYRQTMMQGLELLAYFRNRAPLDDSGMPKDRFSAEMPDATLATLKIQPSEPRDSAVYFCASGRGGYTDTQYFGPGTRLTVL.

This rearrangement joins TRBV7-2 to TRBJ2-1; D is ambiguous. V lost 3 bases to trimming and J lost 10 bases, with 10 bases between them. In germline, CDR1 is SGHTA, CDR2 FQGNSA. CDR3 length: 12 residues. The CDR3 nucleotides read TGTGCCAGCAGCTTTCGGGTGGCGGAGCAGTTCTTC. Translated: CASSFRVAEQFF.

This chain joins TRBV24-1 and TRBJ2-1; 7 bases map to TRBD1. The trim removed 3 bases at V and 7 bases at J, leaving 14 bases unmatched. Germline-derived CDR1 and CDR2 are KGHDR and SFDVKD. CDR3 length: 17 amino acids. CDR3 sequence: CATSDPEGQKVANEQFF. The DNA for the CDR3 is TGTGCCACCAGTGATCCAGAGGGACAGAAGGTGGCTAATGAGCAGTTCTTC.